The T cell receptor (beta chain) described here comes from a study of cytomegalovirus exposure and HLA in healthy donors. PCR employed 60 Vbeta and 13 Jbeta primers. In the original analysis: Unique TCR beta chains numbered approximately 76 million in a later analysis, with some 9.9 million shared. The data were produced by immunoSEQ multiplex PCR, yet TCRdb's version contains in-frame clones alone and is incomplete. The DNA gave D and trimming, while V, J and clone size come from that table. Altogether tens of thousands of clones are present, roughly 80% being singletons, with the ten largest covering more than 1.5%. CDR3 length: 14 residues. Germline V gives CDR1 MDHEN, CDR2 SYDVKM. V lost 6 bases and J lost 6, with 17 bases in between.

The chain recombines TRBV28 with TRBJ2-5; D is perhaps TRBD1 (6 bases). The sequencing sample was made of PBMCs. This sequence originates from a man aged 30 to 39 in good health and CMV-seronegative. The CDR3 reads CASRKVLGAKTQYF. CDR3 nucleotide sequence: TGTGCCAGCAGAAAAGTTCTGGGGGCGAAGACCCAGTACTTC.